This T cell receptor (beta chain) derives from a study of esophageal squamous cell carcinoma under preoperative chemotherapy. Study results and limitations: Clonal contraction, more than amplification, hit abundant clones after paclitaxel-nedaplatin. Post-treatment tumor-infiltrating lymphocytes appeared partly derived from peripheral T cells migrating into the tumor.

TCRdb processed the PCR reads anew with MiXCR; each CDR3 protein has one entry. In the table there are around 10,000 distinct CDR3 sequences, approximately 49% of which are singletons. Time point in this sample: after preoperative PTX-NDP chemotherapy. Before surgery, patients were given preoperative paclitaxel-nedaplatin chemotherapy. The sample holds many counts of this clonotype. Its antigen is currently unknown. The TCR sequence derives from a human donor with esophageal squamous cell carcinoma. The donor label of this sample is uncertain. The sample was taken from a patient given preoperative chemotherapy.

For the CDR3, the DNA is TGTGCCAGCAGCCCCTGGGGCTCCTACGAGCAGTACTTC. Translation gives CASSPWGSYEQYF. The chain has TRBV6-1 and TRBJ2-7; D not certain. V was pared by 6 bases and J by 0 bases, with 9 bases between. The CDR3 contains 13 residues. CDR1 and CDR2 from the germline V gene are MNHNS and SASEGT.